These T cell receptor beta chains were read from a single sample in a study of regulatory T cells. Method: immunoSEQ multiplex PCR; TCRdb's copy keeps in-frame clones and lacks some. The table has approximately 6,100 clones, 75% to 90% seen once. The sample comprised CD4+ Tregs sorted from blood. Receptors were obtained from a person aged 18-35 years with CD3G deficiency. Each CDR3 is given without its conserved first and last residue. Fields, in order: V gene, CDR3 protein.

>TRBV18
ASSPGSRGANVLT
>TRBV10-3
AISKQGGYEQY
>TRBV10-3
AISPGQGGTYEQY
>TRBV6-1
ASSEVAASGRYEQY
>TRBV5-1
ASSQGQGGEQY
>TRBV18
ASSPPGEKETQY
>TRBV6-1
ASSEDRGNEQF
>TRBV6-6
ASRGNEGYEQY
>TRBV19
ASSDGPGYEQY
>TRBV7-9
ASSSSGQGFADTQY
>TRBV11-1
ASSRKGAQGQY
>TRBV28
ASGRTYEQY
>TRBV18
ASSSDGKTQY
>TRBV5-1
ASSLEGTPYNEQF